These T cell receptor beta chains were read from a single sample in a study of blood T cells in healthy people across ages. TCRdb called the 5' RACE reads again in MiXCR, with one record for every CDR3 protein. The table shows fewer than 1 million distinct CDR3 sequences, with under 45% occurring only once. The sequencing sample was made of blood. The receptors come from a man aged 60-69 years in good health. Both conserved end residues are part of each CDR3. Each record gives: CDR3 length, D gene, J gene, V gene, clone size, CDR3 DNA, CDR3 protein. The D gene is left open where the match is weak. The size of a clone is reported for some rows only, either as once, few or many, or as a class for expanded clones.

13 . TRBJ2-2 TRBV6-2/TRBV6-3 few TGTGCCAGCATCTACAGGGACACCGGGGAGCTGTTTTTT CASIYRDTGELFF
13 TRBD1 TRBJ2-7 TRBV5-1 many TGTGCCAGCAGCCGGGGACAGGGCTACGAGCAGTACTTC CASSRGQGYEQYF
14 . TRBJ2-3 TRBV2 few TGTGCCAGCAGCTCCCGCACGGGCACAGATACGCAGTATTTT CASSSRTGTDTQYF
16 TRBD2 TRBJ2-5 TRBV20-1 . TGCAGTGCTAGAGATAGGAGCGGGGGATTTAAAGAGACCCAGTACTTC CSARDRSGGFKETQYF
17 . TRBJ2-3 TRBV12-3/TRBV12-4 . TGTGCCAGCAGTTTAGGGGCGGGGGACAGCGTGACAGATACGCAGTATTTT CASSLGAGDSVTDTQYF
14 . TRBJ2-1 TRBV6-5 . TGTGCCAGCAGAGCTTTGGGCAGTTACAATGAGCAGTTCTTC CASRALGSYNEQFF
18 . TRBJ2-3 TRBV5-1 . TGCGCCAGCAGCACCCGTTTTGGGGTGGTTGAGAGAGCAGATACGCAGTATTTT CASSTRFGVVERADTQYF
15 . TRBJ2-7 TRBV7-8 few TGTGCCAGCAGCTTAGTACAGGGTTCCTCGCTCGAGCAGTACTTC CASSLVQGSSLEQYF
17 . TRBJ2-7 TRBV7-9 many TGTGCCAGCAGCCTACAGCTAGGGGGACATAAAAAGTACGAGCAGTACTTC CASSLQLGGHKKYEQYF
15 . TRBJ1-3 TRBV7-9 . TGTGCCAGCAGCTTAGGTCCGGCCTCTGGAAACACCATATATTTT CASSLGPASGNTIYF
14 . TRBJ2-5 TRBV7-2 few TGTGCCAGCAGCTTCGGACAGGCGTCGGGGGAGCAGTACTTC CASSFGQASGEQYF
17 TRBD2 TRBJ2-5 TRBV12-3/TRBV12-4 . TGTGCCAGCAGCCAGGGAGTTAGCGGGGGGTCGGGAGAGACCCAGTACTTC CASSQGVSGGSGETQYF
15 . TRBJ1-1 TRBV5-1 . TGCGCCAGCAGCCTACAAGGGGGAATGAACACTGAAGCTTTCTTT CASSLQGGMNTEAFF
13 TRBD1 TRBJ1-2 TRBV2 . TGTGCCAGCCTACAGGGGCGTACGGACGGCTACACCTTC CASLQGRTDGYTF
19 TRBD2 TRBJ2-1 TRBV7-3 many TGTGCCAGCAGCTTAGGGCTAGCGGGGGGAGGGGCCATATACAATGAGCAGTTCTTC CASSLGLAGGGAIYNEQFF
10 . TRBJ2-3 TRBV20-1 many TGCAGTGCTAGATCCGATACGCAGTATTTT CSARSDTQYF
16 TRBD2 TRBJ2-3 TRBV5-1 . TGTGCCAGCAGCCCACGGGCTAGCGGAAGCACAGATACGCAGTATTTT CASSPRASGSTDTQYF
13 TRBD1 TRBJ1-4 TRBV3-1 few TGTGCCAGCGCGGGACAGATTAATGAAAAACTGTTTTTT CASAGQINEKLFF
15 . TRBJ2-4 TRBV6-1 . TGTGCCAGCAGTGGGGGGGTGGCAGAAAAAAACATTCAGTACTTC CASSGGVAEKNIQYF
15 TRBD1 TRBJ1-2 TRBV11-3 . TGTGCCGGCAGCTTGGTTGGACAGGGGGCAGATGGCTACACCTTC CAGSLVGQGADGYTF
18 TRBD1 TRBJ2-1 TRBV12-3/TRBV12-4 few TGTGCCAGCACTCCCGGGACAGGGAGATCTCCGGGTTTGGATGAGCAGTTCTTC CASTPGTGRSPGLDEQFF
17 TRBD1 TRBJ1-6 TRBV15 few TGTGCCGCCAGCAGAGATAAGAGACAGGGCGTCAATTCACCCCTCCACTTT CAASRDKRQGVNSPLHF
14 . TRBJ2-2 TRBV29-1 . TGCAGCGATGAAGGGGATTACAACACCGGGGAGCTGTTTTTT CSDEGDYNTGELFF
12 . TRBJ2-2 TRBV29-1 . TGCAGCGTTACGAGGGGGTCCGGGGAGCTGTTTTTT CSVTRGSGELFF
18 TRBD1 TRBJ2-3 TRBV7-9 . TGTGCCAGCAGTTTCGGCGGACCGGGACAGGGGGCCGGAGATACGCAGTATTTT CASSFGGPGQGAGDTQYF
15 . TRBJ2-5 TRBV7-2 few TGTGCCAGCAGCTTCGTGGGGGGCGGTGGGGAGACCCAGTACTTC CASSFVGGGGETQYF
15 . TRBJ2-7 TRBV7-2 . TGTGCCAGCAGCCCCCAGGGCATTTCCTACAATGAGCAGTACTTC CASSPQGISYNEQYF
13 . TRBJ2-5 TRBV7-3 few TGTGCCAGCAGCTTCGGTAGCCGGGAGACCCAGTACTTC CASSFGSRETQYF
14 TRBD1 TRBJ1-2 TRBV7-2 . TGTGCCAGCAGCTCGGACAGGGGGAGGAATGGCTACACCTTC CASSSDRGRNGYTF
15 . TRBJ1-5 TRBV5-6 . TGTGCCAGCAGCCGGACAGACAATAGCAATCAGCCCCAGCATTTT CASSRTDNSNQPQHF
12 . TRBJ1-2 TRBV25-1 few TGTGCCAGCAGTGATGAACTATATGGCTACACCTTC CASSDELYGYTF
14 TRBD1 TRBJ2-1 TRBV6-5 . TGTGCCAGCAGTTACCCACAGGGGTCAAATGAGCAGTTCTTC CASSYPQGSNEQFF
12 . TRBJ2-1 TRBV24-1 few TGTGCCACCAGTACGGGGTATAATGAGCAGTTCTTC CATSTGYNEQFF